What follows are 31 T cell receptor beta chains derived from one specimen sequenced in a study of cytotoxic CD8 clonotypes in ibrutinib-treated CLL. TCRdb's copy holds only in-frame clones and misses some; the assay was immunoSEQ multiplex PCR. The sample carries some 300,000 clones, around four fifths recorded once. The sample here was PBMCs, taken before ibrutinib treatment. The receptor source for this set is a human donor with chronic lymphocytic leukemia.

The V and J genes are TRBV19 and TRBJ2-3, with D unclear. Germline loops: CDR1 LNHDA, CDR2 SQIVND (reference sequence). The CDR3 has 14 amino acids. Trimming removed 3 bases from V and 2 bases from J, with 9 bases in between. The CDR3 loop is CASSILVFTDTQYF. CDR3 coding DNA: TGTGCCAGTAGTATCTTGGTTTTCACAGATACGCAGTATTTT.

CDR3 in DNA: TGTGCCAGCAGCTTCTTTAGGCCAGGGACAGGGGTCGATGAAAAACTGTTTTTT. The encoded protein is CASSFFRPGTGVDEKLFF. The chain combines TRBV11-2 with TRBJ1-4, with 10 bases matching TRBD1. Per the germline V gene, CDR1 is SGHAT and CDR2 is FQNNGV. Losses at the gene ends were 3 bases for V and 6 bases for J; bases not matched to a gene: 13. The length of the CDR3 is 18 residues. The entire variable domain, with the rest obtained from reference TRBV11-2 and TRBJ1-4, is as follows: EAGVAQSPRYKIIEKRQSVAFWCNPISGHATLYWYQQILGQGPKLLIQFQNNGVVDDSQLPKDRFSAERLKGVDSTLKIQPAKLEDSAVYLCASSFFRPGTGVDEKLFFGSGTQLSVL.

This chain's CDR3 is CASSIPEAGNYEQYF. CDR3 bases: TGCGCCAGCAGCATACCAGAAGCGGGAAACTACGAGCAGTACTTC. The V call is TRBV5-1, the J call TRBJ2-7; 7 bases are a match to TRBD2. The CDR3 spans 15 residues. Germline-derived CDR1 and CDR2 are SGHRS and YFSETQ. The junction had 10 bases not matched to a gene; V was cut back by 4 bases and J by 3 bases.

The chain carries TRBV19 and TRBJ1-2, with D possibly being TRBD1 (5 bases). Trimming pared 5 bases from V and 7 bases from J, leaving 14 bases between. The CDR3 sequence is 13 residues long. Germline CDR1 is LNHDA and CDR2 is SQIVND (reference sequence). The CDR3 sequence: CASSLLGAVGYTF. The CDR3 coding sequence is TGTGCCAGTAGTCTCCTTGGGGCGGTTGGCTACACCTTC.

This clone came up once. V gene TRBV6-6 combines with J gene TRBJ1-5; D remains ambiguous. The CDR3 has 16 residues. The V gene lost 4 bases and the J gene lost 1 base, with 14 bases spanning the gap. Looked up from germline, CDR1 is MNHNY and CDR2 is SVGAGI (reference sequence). For the CDR3, the DNA is TGTGCCAGCAGTTTTGGTGGGGAAGAGAGCAATCAGCCCCAGCATTTT. Residues: CASSFGGEESNQPQHF.

This chain joins TRBV4-1 and TRBJ2-7; 11 positions match TRBD2. CDR1 and CDR2 (germline): MGHRA, YSYEKL. The ends lost 2 bases at V and 2 bases at J; junction bases unmatched: 2. This CDR3 comprises 15 residues. CDR3 sequence: CASSQLLAGAYEQYF. CDR3 sequence (DNA): TGCGCCAGCAGCCAACTACTAGCGGGAGCCTACGAGCAGTACTTC.

The chain couples TRBV4-1 to TRBJ2-1, with a possible D match to TRBD2 (5 bases). V was cut by 4 bases and J by 0 bases, with 10 bases left in between. Germline-derived CDR1 and CDR2 are MGHRA and YSYEKL. This CDR3 region has 15 residues. CDR3 protein: CASSPGGFSYNEQFF. The CDR3 DNA follows: TGCGCCAGCAGCCCCGGCGGGTTCTCCTACAATGAGCAGTTCTTC.

This clone was seen only a few times. The V and J genes are TRBV9 and TRBJ2-2; 8 nucleotides align to TRBD2. Germline V CDR1 and CDR2: SGDLS, YYNGEE. The CDR3 sequence is 17 residues long. Losses at the gene ends were 0 bases for V and 3 bases for J; bases not matched to a gene: 7. The CDR3 sequence: CASSVGSSGQYTGELFF. CDR3 nucleotides: TGTGCCAGCAGCGTAGGGTCTAGCGGGCAATACACCGGGGAGCTGTTTTTT.

V usage is TRBV11-2 and J usage is TRBJ1-4; D not resolved. The ends were cut back, 4 bases at V and 5 bases at J, with 8 bases in the middle. CDR3 length: 13 residues. Germline V gives CDR1 SGHAT, CDR2 FQNNGV. CDR3 loop: CASSSEGNEKLFF. CDR3 DNA sequence: TGTGCCAGCAGCTCCGAGGGAAATGAAAAACTGTTTTTT.

The gene calls are TRBV30 and TRBJ1-3, with 8 bases matching TRBD1. The V gene end was trimmed by 4 bases and the J gene end by 0 bases; junction bases not matched to a gene: 14. The length of the CDR3 is 18 residues. The germline V gene has CDR1 GTSNPN and CDR2 SVGIG (reference sequence). The DNA for the CDR3 is TGTGCCTGGAACAGAAACTGGGGACAGGCGTTCTCTGGAAACACCATATATTTT. As protein: CAWNRNWGQAFSGNTIYF.

This clone appeared a few times. Other DNA sequences in the same sample also yield this CDR3. The chain has TRBV5-6 and TRBJ1-1; D is undetermined. V was cut by 0 bases and J by 7 bases, with 4 bases left in between. CDR1 is SGHDT and CDR2 is YYEEEE in the germline V gene. The CDR3 length is 11 residues. CDR3 amino acids: CASSLVGEAFF. The DNA for the CDR3 is TGTGCCAGCAGCTTGGTTGGTGAAGCTTTCTTT.

This chain uses TRBV9 with TRBJ2-7; 9 bases fit TRBD2. The germline V gene has CDR1 SGDLS and CDR2 YYNGEE. The CDR3 extends over 14 amino acids. Unmatched junction bases numbered 10, after V lost 3 bases and J lost 9 bases. The CDR3 sequence is CASSGSGRQFGQYF. The CDR3 nucleotides read TGTGCCAGCAGCGGTAGCGGGAGACAGTTCGGGCAGTACTTC.

V and J are TRBV7-8 and TRBJ2-3, with D uncertain. This CDR3 has 17 residues. Trimming took off 5 bases at V and 1 base at J, with 19 bases between the two ends. Germline CDR1 reads SGHVS; CDR2 reads FQNEAQ. The CDR3 loop is CASSLPEPSLGTDTQYF. DNA for the CDR3: TGTGCCAGCAGCCTTCCTGAGCCCTCCCTGGGCACAGATACGCAGTATTTT.

The J gene is TRBJ1-2, the V gene TRBV5-1, with 8 nucleotides matching TRBD1. Germline V gene data show CDR1 as SGHRS and CDR2 as YFSETQ. The junction had 12 bases not matched to a gene; V was cut back by 0 bases and J by 5 bases. The CDR3 is 17 residues long. CDR3 sequence (DNA): TGCGCCAGCAGCTTGGGGGGGACAGGAAGTCCCGAGTATGGCTACACCTTC. It encodes CASSLGGTGSPEYGYTF.

This clone was detected only once. V gene TRBV6-1 combines with J gene TRBJ2-1; D gene unclear. The germline V gene has CDR1 MNHNS and CDR2 SASEGT. Trimming removed 5 bases from V and 8 bases from J, with 13 bases in between. The CDR3 runs 13 residues. Here the CDR3 reads CASSPLGFDEQFF. The CDR3 nucleotides read TGTGCCAGCAGTCCGCTAGGATTCGATGAGCAGTTCTTC.

The sample holds one count of this clone. The CDR3 region is CASSLVWDRVQVYEQYF. CDR3 coding DNA: TGTGCCAGCAGCTTAGTCTGGGACAGGGTTCAGGTCTACGAGCAGTACTTC. The chain links TRBV7-8 to TRBJ2-7; 9 bases are shared with TRBD1. This CDR3 region has 17 residues. The J segment lost 3 bases and the V segment lost 1 base, leaving 10 bases of the junction unmatched. Per germline, CDR1 SGHVS and CDR2 FQNEAQ.

V is TRBV7-2 and J is TRBJ1-5, with D tentatively TRBD1 (6 bases). Trimming left V 8 bases short and J 3 bases short, with 14 bases between. This CDR3 contains 14 residues. Germline V gives CDR1 SGHTA, CDR2 FQGNSA. The CDR3 region is CASRKDRNNQPQHF. Written as DNA, the CDR3 is TGTGCCAGCCGGAAAGACAGGAACAATCAGCCCCAGCATTTT.

This clone was counted once. This rearrangement joins TRBV5-6 to TRBJ2-5; D possibly corresponds to TRBD2 (7 bases). Trimming removed 5 bases from V and 5 bases from J, with 13 bases in between. CDR3 length: 13 residues. Germline V gene lookup returns CDR1 SGHDT and CDR2 YYEEEE. CDR3 residues: CASRGRGGETQYF. CDR3 nucleotides: TGTGCCAGCAGAGGCAGGGGAGGGGAGACCCAGTACTTC.

This sequence joins TRBV30 and TRBJ1-1; D is undetermined. The germline V and J ends were trimmed by 0 bases and 4 bases, with 9 bases remaining between them. The CDR3 has 13 residues. CDR1 is GTSNPN, CDR2 SVGIG, per germline (reference sequence). The CDR3 spells CAWSVEPVTEAFF. CDR3 sequence (DNA): TGTGCCTGGAGTGTTGAACCGGTCACTGAAGCTTTCTTT.

This clone was picked up many times. The chain carries TRBV2 and TRBJ1-2; no reliable D call. From germline, CDR1 is SNHLY and CDR2 FYNNEI. This CDR3 is built from 10 residues. The CDR3 spells CVDMGFGYTF. The CDR3 DNA sequence: TGTGTCGATATGGGGTTTGGCTACACCTTC.

The chain carries TRBV29-1 and TRBJ1-1; D is undetermined. Germline V CDR1 and CDR2: SQVTM, ANQGSEA. Trimming cost V 6 bases and J 8 bases, with 10 bases left between them. The CDR3 has 10 residues. The CDR3 sequence is CSVQNLEAFF. CDR3 coding DNA: TGCAGCGTCCAAAATTTAGAAGCTTTCTTT.

The chain combines TRBV7-2 with TRBJ2-3; D may be TRBD1 (6 bases). The V gene lost 1 base and the J gene lost 1 base, with 9 bases spanning the gap. The CDR3 is made up of 15 amino acids. Germline-derived CDR1 and CDR2 are SGHTA and FQGNSA. DNA of the CDR3: TGTGCCAGCAGCTTAGACAGGGTTGGCACAGATACGCAGTATTTT. It translates to CASSLDRVGTDTQYF.

This chain uses TRBV2 with TRBJ1-1, with D possibly matching TRBD1 (5 bases). Germline V CDR1 and CDR2: SNHLY, FYNNEI. V was clipped by 6 bases and J by 6 bases, with 17 bases between them. This CDR3 contains 14 residues. In DNA, the CDR3 is TGTGCCAGCAGAGTACCCGGGGGGTGGCCTGAAGCTTTCTTT. Its translation is CASRVPGGWPEAFF.

The J gene is TRBJ2-7, the V gene TRBV30; D may be TRBD1 (5 bases). In germline, CDR1 is GTSNPN, CDR2 SVGIG (reference sequence). CDR3 length equals 12 residues. Trimming took off 5 bases at V and 4 bases at J, with 12 bases between the two ends. In nucleotides, the CDR3 is TGTGCCTGGGACAGACAGAATTACGAGCAGTACTTC. Protein: CAWDRQNYEQYF.

The V call is TRBV7-3, the J call TRBJ1-1; D unclear. Germline values: CDR1 SGHTA, CDR2 FQGTGA. This CDR3 contains 15 residues. Between the trimmed V and J ends, which lost 2 bases and 2 bases, there was a span of 12 bases. The CDR3 region is CASSLFSRLNTEAFF. DNA of the CDR3: TGTGCCAGCAGCTTATTCAGTAGGCTAAACACTGAAGCTTTCTTT.

V usage is TRBV20-1 and J usage is TRBJ2-3; D remains unclear. V was cut by 4 bases and J by 5 bases, with 7 bases left in between. This CDR3 spans 11 amino acids. CDR1 is DFQATT, CDR2 SNEGSKA, per germline (reference sequence). CDR3 sequence (DNA): TGCAGTGCTACGGACGGAGATACGCAGTATTTT. Protein product: CSATDGDTQYF.

The J gene is TRBJ2-1, the V gene TRBV2; D ambiguous. CDR3 length: 12 residues. Germline V gene lookup returns CDR1 SNHLY and CDR2 FYNNEI. With 6 bases removed from V and 7 bases from J, the gap between germline ends came to 10 bases. The CDR3 DNA sequence: TGTGCCAGCAGCAATCGGCGTAATGAGCAGTTCTTC. Translating gives CASSNRRNEQFF.

V usage is TRBV4-3 and J usage is TRBJ2-1, with TRBD2 matching 9 bases. CDR3 length equals 15 residues. V dropped 1 base and J dropped 5; count of bases not matched to a gene: 3. Germline CDR1 and CDR2: LGHNA and YSLEER. The DNA for the CDR3 is TGCGCCAGCAGCCAAGTAGCGGGAGTTAACAATGAGCAGTTCTTC. It is translated as CASSQVAGVNNEQFF.

Only a few counts were recorded for this clone. The chain recombines TRBV12-5 with TRBJ1-1; no clear D gene. The CDR3 sequence is 13 residues long. The germline V and J ends were trimmed by 1 base and 1 base, with 4 bases remaining between them. CDR1 and CDR2 from the germline V gene are LGHNT and FRNRAP. CDR3 sequence (DNA): TGTGCTAGTGGTTTGGGGCCGAACACTGAAGCTTTCTTT. Its translation is CASGLGPNTEAFF. The whole variable domain, remainder taken from reference TRBV12-5 and TRBJ1-1, is DARVTQTPRHKVTEMGQEVTMRCQPILGHNTVFWYRQTMMQGLELLAYFRNRAPLDDSGMPKDRFSAEMPDATLATLKIQPSEPRDSAVYFCASGLGPNTEAFFGQGTRLTVV.

CDR3: CASSQTTGANVLTF. CDR3 sequence (DNA): TGTGCCAGCAGTCAGACCACGGGGGCCAACGTCCTGACTTTC. The genes are TRBV2 and TRBJ2-6; D is unclear. Trimming left V 5 bases short and J 4 bases short, with 9 bases between. Germline-derived CDR1 and CDR2 are SNHLY and FYNNEI. The CDR3 is made up of 14 amino acids.

This clone was observed a handful of times. The chain couples TRBV18 to TRBJ2-1; TRBD2 is a possible D gene (5 bases). V lost 4 bases to trimming and J lost 5 bases, with 15 bases between them. The CDR3 totals 15 residues. The germline gives CDR1 KGHSH, CDR2 LQKENI. CDR3 nucleotide sequence: TGTGCCAGCTCACTGGGCTTAGCGACACACAATGAGCAGTTCTTC. Translated, it gives CASSLGLATHNEQFF.